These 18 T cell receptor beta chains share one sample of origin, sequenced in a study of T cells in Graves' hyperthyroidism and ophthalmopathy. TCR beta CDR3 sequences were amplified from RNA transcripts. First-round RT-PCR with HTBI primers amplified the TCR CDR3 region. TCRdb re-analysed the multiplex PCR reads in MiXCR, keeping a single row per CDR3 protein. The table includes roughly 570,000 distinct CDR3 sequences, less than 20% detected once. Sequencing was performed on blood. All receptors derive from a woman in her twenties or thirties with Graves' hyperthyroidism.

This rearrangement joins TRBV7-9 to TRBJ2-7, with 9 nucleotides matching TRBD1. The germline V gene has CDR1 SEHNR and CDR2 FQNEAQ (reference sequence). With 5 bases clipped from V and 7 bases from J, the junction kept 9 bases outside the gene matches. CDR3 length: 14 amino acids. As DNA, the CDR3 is TGTGCCAGCAGCCCACGGACAGGGGTACGAGAGCAGTACTTC. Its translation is CASSPRTGVREQYF.

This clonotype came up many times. The CDR3 DNA sequence: TGTGCCAGCAGCTTAAGCAGGGCCTCCTACGAGCAGTACTTC. Translated, it gives CASSLSRASYEQYF. The genes are TRBV7-2 and TRBJ2-7, with TRBD1 as a possible D gene (5 bases). Trimming took 2 bases from V and 0 from J, leaving 8 bases between them. Looked up from germline, CDR1 is SGHTA and CDR2 is FQGNSA. The CDR3 length is 14 residues.

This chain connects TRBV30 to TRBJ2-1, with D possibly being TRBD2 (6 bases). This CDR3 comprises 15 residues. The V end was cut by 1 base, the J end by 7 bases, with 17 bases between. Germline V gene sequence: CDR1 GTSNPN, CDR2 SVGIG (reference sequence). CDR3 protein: CAWSEAPGLPNEQFF. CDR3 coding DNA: TGTGCCTGGAGTGAGGCCCCGGGACTCCCAAATGAGCAGTTCTTC.

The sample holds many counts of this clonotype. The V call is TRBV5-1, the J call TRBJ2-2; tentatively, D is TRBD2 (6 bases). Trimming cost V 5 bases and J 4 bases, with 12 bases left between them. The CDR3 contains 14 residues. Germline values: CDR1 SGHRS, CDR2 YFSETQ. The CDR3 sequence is CASSLLASTGELFF. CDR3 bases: TGCGCCAGCAGTCTACTAGCTAGCACCGGGGAGCTGTTTTTT.

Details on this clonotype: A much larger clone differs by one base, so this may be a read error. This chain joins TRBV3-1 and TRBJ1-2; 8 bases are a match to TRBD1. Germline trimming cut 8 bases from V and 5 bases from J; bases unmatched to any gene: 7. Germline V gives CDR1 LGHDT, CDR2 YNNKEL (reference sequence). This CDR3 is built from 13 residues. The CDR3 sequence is CASSAGGWYGYTF. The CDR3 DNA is TGTGCCAGCTCCGCAGGGGGCTGGTATGGCTACACCTTC.

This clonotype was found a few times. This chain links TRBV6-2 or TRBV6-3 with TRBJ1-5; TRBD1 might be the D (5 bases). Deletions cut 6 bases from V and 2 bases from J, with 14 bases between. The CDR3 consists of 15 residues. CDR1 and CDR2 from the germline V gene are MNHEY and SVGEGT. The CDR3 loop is CASRLQDFGNQPQHF. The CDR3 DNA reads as TGTGCCAGCAGGTTACAGGACTTTGGCAATCAGCCCCAGCATTTT.

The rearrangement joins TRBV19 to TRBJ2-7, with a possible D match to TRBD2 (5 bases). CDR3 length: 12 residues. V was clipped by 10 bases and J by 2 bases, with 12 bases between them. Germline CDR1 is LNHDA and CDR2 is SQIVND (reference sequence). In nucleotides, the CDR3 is TGTGCCACCCCGCGGAGGACCTACGAGCAGTACTTC. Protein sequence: CATPRRTYEQYF.

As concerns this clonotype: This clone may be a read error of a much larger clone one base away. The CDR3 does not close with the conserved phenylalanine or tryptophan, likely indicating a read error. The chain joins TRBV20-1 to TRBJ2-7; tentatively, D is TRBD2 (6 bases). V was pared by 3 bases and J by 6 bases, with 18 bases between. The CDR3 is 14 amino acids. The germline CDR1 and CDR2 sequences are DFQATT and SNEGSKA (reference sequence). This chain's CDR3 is CSARPDTGLVEQYS. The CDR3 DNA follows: TGCAGTGCTAGGCCCGACACGGGACTGGTCGAGCAGTACTCC.

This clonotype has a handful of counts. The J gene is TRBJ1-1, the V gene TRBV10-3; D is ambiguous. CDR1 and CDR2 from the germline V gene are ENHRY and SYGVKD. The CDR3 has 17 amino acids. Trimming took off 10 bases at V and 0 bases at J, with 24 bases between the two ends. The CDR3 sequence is CASLRRSSSGLNTEAFF. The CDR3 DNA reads TGTGCCAGCCTCCGTCGGTCGTCTTCCGGGCTGAACACTGAAGCTTTCTTT.

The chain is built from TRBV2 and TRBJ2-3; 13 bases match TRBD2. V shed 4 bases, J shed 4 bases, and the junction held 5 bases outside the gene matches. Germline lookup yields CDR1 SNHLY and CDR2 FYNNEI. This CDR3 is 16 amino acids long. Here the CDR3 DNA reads TGTGCCAGCAGTGGCCCGGGACTAGCGGGATCAGATACGCAGTATTTT. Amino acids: CASSGPGLAGSDTQYF.

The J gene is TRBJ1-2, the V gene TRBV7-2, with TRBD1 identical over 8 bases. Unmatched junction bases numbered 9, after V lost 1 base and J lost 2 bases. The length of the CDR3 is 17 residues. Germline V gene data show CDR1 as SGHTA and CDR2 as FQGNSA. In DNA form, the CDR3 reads TGTGCCAGCAGCTTAGGGCAGGGGGCTACCTTAAACTATGGCTACACCTTC. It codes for CASSLGQGATLNYGYTF.

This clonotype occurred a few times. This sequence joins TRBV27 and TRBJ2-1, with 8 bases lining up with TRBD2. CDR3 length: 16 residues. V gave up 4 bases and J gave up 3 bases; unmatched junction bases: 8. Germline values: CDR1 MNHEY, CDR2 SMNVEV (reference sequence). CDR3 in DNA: TGTGCCAGCAGTTCCCCCCGACTAGCGAACTACAATGAGCAGTTCTTC. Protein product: CASSSPRLANYNEQFF.

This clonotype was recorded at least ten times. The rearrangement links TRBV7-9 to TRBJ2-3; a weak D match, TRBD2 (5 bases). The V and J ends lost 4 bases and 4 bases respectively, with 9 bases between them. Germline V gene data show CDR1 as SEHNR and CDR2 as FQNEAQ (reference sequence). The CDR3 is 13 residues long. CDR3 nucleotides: TGTGCCAGCAGCTCCACTAGATCAGATACGCAGTATTTT. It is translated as CASSSTRSDTQYF.

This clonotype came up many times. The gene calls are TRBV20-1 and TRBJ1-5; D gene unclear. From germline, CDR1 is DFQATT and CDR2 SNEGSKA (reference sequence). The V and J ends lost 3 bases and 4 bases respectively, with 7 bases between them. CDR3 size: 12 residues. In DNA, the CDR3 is TGCAGTGCTAGTAGTGGAAATCAGCCCCAGCATTTT. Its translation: CSASSGNQPQHF.

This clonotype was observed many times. The CDR3 DNA reads as TGTGCCATCAGAGAAATCGACAGGGGGAACACTGAAGCTTTCTTT. Its protein product is CAIREIDRGNTEAFF. This sequence joins TRBV10-3 and TRBJ1-1; TRBD1 agrees at 8 bases. Germline-derived CDR1 and CDR2 are ENHRY and SYGVKD. The V gene end was trimmed by 6 bases and the J gene end by 1 base; junction bases not matched to a gene: 7. The CDR3 consists of 15 residues.

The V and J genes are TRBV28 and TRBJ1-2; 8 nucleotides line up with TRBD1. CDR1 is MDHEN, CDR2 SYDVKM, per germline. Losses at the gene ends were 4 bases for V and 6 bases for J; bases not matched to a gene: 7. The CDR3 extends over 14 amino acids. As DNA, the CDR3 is TGTGCCAGCAGTTCCGCCGGGACAGGAGATGGCTACACCTTC. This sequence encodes CASSSAGTGDGYTF.

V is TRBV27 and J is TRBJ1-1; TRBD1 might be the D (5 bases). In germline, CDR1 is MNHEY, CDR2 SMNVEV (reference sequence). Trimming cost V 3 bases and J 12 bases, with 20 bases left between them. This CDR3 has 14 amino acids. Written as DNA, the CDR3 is TGTGCCAGCAGTTTGTCGCGGGACTCATATGTTTCTTTCTTT. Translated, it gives CASSLSRDSYVSFF.

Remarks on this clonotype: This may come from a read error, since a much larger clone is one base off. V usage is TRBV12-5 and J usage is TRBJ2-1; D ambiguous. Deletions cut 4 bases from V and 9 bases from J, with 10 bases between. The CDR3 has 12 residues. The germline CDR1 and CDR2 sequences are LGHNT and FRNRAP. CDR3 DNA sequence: TGTGCTAGTGGTTCGACACCTGGTGAGCAGTTCTTC. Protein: CASGSTPGEQFF.